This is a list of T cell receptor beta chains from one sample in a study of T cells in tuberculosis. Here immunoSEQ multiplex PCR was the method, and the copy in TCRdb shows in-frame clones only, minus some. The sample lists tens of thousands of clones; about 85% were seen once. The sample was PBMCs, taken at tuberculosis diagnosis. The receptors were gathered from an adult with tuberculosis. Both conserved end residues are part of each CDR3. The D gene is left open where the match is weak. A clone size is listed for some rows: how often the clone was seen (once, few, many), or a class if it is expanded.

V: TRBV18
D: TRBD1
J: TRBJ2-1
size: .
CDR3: CASSPDRGMYNEQFF
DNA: TGTGCCAGCTCACCGGACAGGGGAATGTACAATGAGCAGTTCTTC

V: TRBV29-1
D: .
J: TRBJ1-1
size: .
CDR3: CSVVRQDTEAFF
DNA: TGCAGCGTTGTAAGGCAGGATACTGAAGCTTTCTTT

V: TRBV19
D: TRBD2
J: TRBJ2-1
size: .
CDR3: CASSLGLAGVYNEQFF
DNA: TGTGCCAGTAGTCTCGGACTAGCGGGAGTATATAATGAGCAGTTCTTC

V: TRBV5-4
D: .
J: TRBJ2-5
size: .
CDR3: CASSLAGAETQYF
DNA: TGTGCCAGCAGCTTAGCAGGGGCGGAGACCCAGTACTTC

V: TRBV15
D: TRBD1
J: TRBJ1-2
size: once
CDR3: CATSRSRTGSYGYTF
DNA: TGTGCCACCAGCAGATCCCGGACAGGGAGCTATGGCTACACCTTC

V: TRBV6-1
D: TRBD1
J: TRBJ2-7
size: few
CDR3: CASSGTGAGYEQYF
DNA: TGTGCCAGCAGCGGGACAGGGGCGGGGTACGAGCAGTACTTC

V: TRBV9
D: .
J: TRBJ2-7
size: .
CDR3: CASSVRSDRGSSYEQYF
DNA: TGTGCCAGCAGCGTCCGGTCGGATAGGGGGAGCTCCTACGAGCAGTACTTC

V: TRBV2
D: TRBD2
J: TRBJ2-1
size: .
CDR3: CASSPGLAANEQFF
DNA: TGTGCCAGCAGTCCGGGACTAGCGGCCAATGAGCAGTTCTTC

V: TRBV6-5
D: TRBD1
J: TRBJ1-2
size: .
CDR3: CASSLGQSYGYTF
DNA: TGTGCCAGCAGTTTGGGACAGTCCTATGGCTACACCTTC

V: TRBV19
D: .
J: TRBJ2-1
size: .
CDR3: CASSIVASEQFF
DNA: TGTGCCAGTAGTATTGTAGCAAGCGAGCAGTTCTTC

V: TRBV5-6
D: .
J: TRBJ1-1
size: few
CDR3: CASSFTGLGTEAFF
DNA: TGTGCCAGCAGCTTCACAGGGTTGGGAACTGAAGCTTTCTTT

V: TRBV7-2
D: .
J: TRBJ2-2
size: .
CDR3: CASSLGGTGELFF
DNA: TGTGCCAGCAGCTTAGGAGGGACCGGGGAGCTGTTTTTT

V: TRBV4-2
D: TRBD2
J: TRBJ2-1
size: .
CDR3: CASGQRAGGYTYNEQFF
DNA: TGTGCCAGCGGCCAAAGAGCGGGAGGTTACACCTACAATGAGCAGTTCTTC

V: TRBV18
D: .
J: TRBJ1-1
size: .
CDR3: CASSPPGGFTEAFF
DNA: TGTGCCAGCTCACCACCCGGGGGGTTCACTGAAGCTTTCTTT

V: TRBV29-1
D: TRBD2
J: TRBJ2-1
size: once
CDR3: CSVTSAHEQFF
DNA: TGCAGCGTCACTAGCGCCCATGAGCAGTTCTTC

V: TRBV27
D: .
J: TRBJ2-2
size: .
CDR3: CASSLSSGEGGELFF
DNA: TGTGCCAGCAGTTTATCGTCGGGGGAAGGCGGGGAGCTGTTTTTT

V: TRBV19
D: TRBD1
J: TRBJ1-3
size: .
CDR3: CASSSYKDRASSGNTIYF
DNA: TGTGCCAGTAGTTCTTACAAGGACAGGGCCAGCTCTGGAAACACCATATATTTT

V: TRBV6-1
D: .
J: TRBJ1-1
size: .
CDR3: CASSERGGGDTEAFF
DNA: TGTGCCAGCAGTGAGAGGGGAGGCGGGGACACTGAAGCTTTCTTT

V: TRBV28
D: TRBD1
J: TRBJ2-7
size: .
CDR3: CASSLSGTGSYEQYF
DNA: TGTGCCAGCAGTTTATCCGGGACAGGCTCCTACGAGCAGTACTTC

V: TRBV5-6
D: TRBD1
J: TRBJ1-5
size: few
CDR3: CASSADRAQPQHF
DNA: TGTGCCAGCAGCGCTGACAGGGCACAGCCCCAGCATTTT

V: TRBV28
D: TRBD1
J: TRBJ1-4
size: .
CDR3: CASIRAEDRAGEKLFF
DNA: TGTGCCAGCATCAGAGCCGAAGACAGGGCAGGTGAAAAACTGTTTTTT

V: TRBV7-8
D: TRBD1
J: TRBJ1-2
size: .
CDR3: CASSHRDRKSIDYGYTF
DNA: TGTGCCAGCAGCCACCGGGACAGGAAATCTATTGACTATGGCTACACCTTC

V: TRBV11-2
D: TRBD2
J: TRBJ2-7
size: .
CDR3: CASSLKSRGRVHEQYF
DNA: TGTGCCAGCAGCTTAAAGTCCCGCGGGAGGGTCCACGAGCAGTACTTC

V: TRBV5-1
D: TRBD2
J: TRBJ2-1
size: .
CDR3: CASRRGDSGTLGDEQFF
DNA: TGCGCCAGCCGTCGAGGGGATAGCGGGACTCTTGGGGATGAGCAGTTCTTC

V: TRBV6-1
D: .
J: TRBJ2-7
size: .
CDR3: CAIFNTYEQYF
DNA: TGTGCCATTTTTAATACCTACGAGCAGTACTTC

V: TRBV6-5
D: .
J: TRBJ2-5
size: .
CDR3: CASSYRAGETQYF
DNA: TGTGCCAGCAGTTATAGGGCGGGGGAGACCCAGTACTTC

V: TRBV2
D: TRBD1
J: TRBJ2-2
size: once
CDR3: CASIIRQGSGELFF
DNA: TGTGCCAGCATTATAAGACAGGGAAGCGGGGAGCTGTTTTTT

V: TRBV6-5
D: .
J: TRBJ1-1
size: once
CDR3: CASRAHGGYTEAFF
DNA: TGTGCCAGCAGGGCCCACGGGGGTTACACTGAAGCTTTCTTT

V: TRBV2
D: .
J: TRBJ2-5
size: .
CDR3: CASSRIRSETQYF
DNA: TGTGCCAGCAGTCGGATCAGGTCGGAGACCCAGTACTTC

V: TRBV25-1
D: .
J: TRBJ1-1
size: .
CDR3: CASTQSPGGREAFF
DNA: TGTGCCAGCACCCAATCCCCCGGAGGGCGGGAAGCTTTCTTT

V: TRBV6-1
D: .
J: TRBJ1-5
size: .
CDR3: CASSRGRDDQPQHF
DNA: TGTGCCAGCAGTAGGGGGAGGGACGATCAGCCCCAGCATTTT

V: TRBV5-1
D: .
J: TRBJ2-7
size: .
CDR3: CASPTLVTRYEQYF
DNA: TGCGCCAGCCCAACACTAGTGACGCGCTACGAGCAGTACTTC

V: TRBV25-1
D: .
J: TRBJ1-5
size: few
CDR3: CASSEQAGPQHF
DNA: TGTGCCAGCAGTGAACAGGCCGGGCCCCAGCATTTT

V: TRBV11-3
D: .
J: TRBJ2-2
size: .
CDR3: CASSLPGATGELFF
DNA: TGTGCCAGCAGCTTGCCAGGGGCCACCGGGGAGCTGTTTTTT

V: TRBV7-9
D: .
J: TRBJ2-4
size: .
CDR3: CASSLPGFNIQYF
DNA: TGTGCCAGCAGCTTGCCCGGGTTCAACATTCAGTACTTC

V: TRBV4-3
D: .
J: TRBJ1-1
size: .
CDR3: CASSPGRVTEAFF
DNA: TGCGCCAGCAGCCCTGGTCGGGTCACTGAAGCTTTCTTT

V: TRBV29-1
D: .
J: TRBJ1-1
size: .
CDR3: CSGSPGGTEAFF
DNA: TGCAGCGGATCACCAGGTGGGACTGAAGCTTTCTTT

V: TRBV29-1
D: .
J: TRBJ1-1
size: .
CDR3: CSVALWATEAFF
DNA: TGCAGCGTCGCGCTTTGGGCAACTGAAGCTTTCTTT

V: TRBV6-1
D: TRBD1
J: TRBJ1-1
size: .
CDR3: CASTLNRGGTEAFF
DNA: TGTGCCAGCACCCTTAACAGGGGAGGAACTGAAGCTTTCTTT

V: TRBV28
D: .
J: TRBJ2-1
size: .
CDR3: CASSLGGYTYNEQFF
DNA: TGTGCCAGCAGTTTAGGGGGGTACACCTACAATGAGCAGTTCTTC

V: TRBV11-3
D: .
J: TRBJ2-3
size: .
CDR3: CASSLAKFDTQYF
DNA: TGTGCCAGCAGCTTAGCCAAATTTGATACGCAGTATTTT

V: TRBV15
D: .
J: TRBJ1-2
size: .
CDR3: CATSRDKIQVTFGYTF
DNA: TGTGCCACCAGCAGAGATAAAATACAGGTCACTTTTGGCTACACCTTC

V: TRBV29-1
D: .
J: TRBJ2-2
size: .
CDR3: CSVDRRANTGELFF
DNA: TGCAGCGTTGACCGCCGCGCGAACACCGGGGAGCTGTTTTTT

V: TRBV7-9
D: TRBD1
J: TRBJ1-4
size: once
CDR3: CASSLGQGNEKLFF
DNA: TGTGCCAGCAGTTTGGGACAGGGGAATGAAAAACTGTTTTTT

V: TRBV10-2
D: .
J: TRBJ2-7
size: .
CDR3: CASSDPEGYEQYF
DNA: TGCGCCAGCAGTGATCCAGAGGGCTACGAGCAGTACTTC

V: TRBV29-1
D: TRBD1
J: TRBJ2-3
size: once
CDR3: CSVGGDRMGTDTQYF
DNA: TGCAGCGTTGGGGGGGACAGGATGGGCACAGATACGCAGTATTTT

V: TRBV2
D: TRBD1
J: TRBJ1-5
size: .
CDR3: CASRAGTEGNQPQHF
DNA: TGTGCCAGCAGGGCCGGGACAGAGGGCAATCAGCCCCAGCATTTT

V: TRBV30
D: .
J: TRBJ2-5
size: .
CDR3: CALTVQETQYF
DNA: TGTGCCTTGACAGTGCAAGAGACCCAGTACTTC

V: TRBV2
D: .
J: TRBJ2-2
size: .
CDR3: CASISGYTGELFF
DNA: TGTGCCAGCATATCGGGATACACCGGGGAGCTGTTTTTT

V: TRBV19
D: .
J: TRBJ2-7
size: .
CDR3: CASSMTRGEQYF
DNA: TGTGCCAGTAGTATGACCCGAGGGGAGCAGTACTTC

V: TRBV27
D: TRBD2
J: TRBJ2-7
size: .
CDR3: CASSLQSPSGLYEQYF
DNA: TGTGCCAGCAGTTTACAGTCTCCTAGCGGACTCTACGAGCAGTACTTC

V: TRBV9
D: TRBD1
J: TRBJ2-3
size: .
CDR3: CASSALDRGQADTQYF
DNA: TGTGCCAGCAGCGCCCTGGACAGGGGGCAGGCAGATACGCAGTATTTT

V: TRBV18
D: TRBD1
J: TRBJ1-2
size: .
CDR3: CASSPTISGQGNYGYTF
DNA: TGTGCCAGCTCACCAACCATTTCGGGACAGGGAAACTATGGCTACACCTTC

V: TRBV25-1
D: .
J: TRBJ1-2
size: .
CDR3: CASTRVGGDYGYTF
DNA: TGTGCCAGTACTAGAGTGGGCGGAGACTATGGCTACACCTTC